This is a list of T cell receptor beta chains from one sample in a study of blood T cell repertoires in COVID-19. Here immunoSEQ multiplex PCR was the method, and the copy in TCRdb shows in-frame clones only, minus some. The sample includes about 230,000 clones, approximately 90% of them seen just once. Sequencing was carried out using PBMCs or T cells enriched from blood (not recorded which). These receptors were taken from a woman aged 40 to 50 with acute COVID-19. CDR3s include the opening cysteine and the closing phenylalanine or tryptophan. D genes are given only for firm matches. Size is stated for part of the rows, as once, few or many counts, or as a class when the clone is expanded.

abundance | j_gene | d_gene | v_gene | CDR3aa | CDR3nt
NA | TRBJ2-3 | NA | TRBV11-3 | CASSLRPDTQYF | TGTGCCAGCAGTTTGCGGCCAGATACGCAGTATTTT
NA | TRBJ2-2 | NA | TRBV27 | CASSPRSAGELFF | TGTGCCAGCTCTCCTCGTAGTGCCGGGGAGCTGTTTTTT
NA | TRBJ2-3 | NA | TRBV3-1/TRBV3-2 | CASSQLGATDTQYF | TGTGCCAGCAGCCAGCTAGGAGCCACAGATACGCAGTATTTT
NA | TRBJ2-5 | NA | TRBV11-3 | CASSLEPGLVAQYF | TGTGCCAGCAGCTTAGAGCCGGGTTTGGTGGCCCAGTACTTC
NA | TRBJ2-1 | TRBD2 | TRBV7-2 | CASSPGLVVPYNEQFF | TGTGCCAGCAGCCCCGGACTAGTTGTCCCCTACAATGAGCAGTTCTTC
NA | TRBJ2-3 | NA | TRBV5-6 | CASSPRASRRGDTQYF | TGTGCCAGCAGCCCTCGGGCTAGCCGGAGAGGGGATACGCAGTATTTT
NA | TRBJ1-2 | TRBD1 | TRBV12-3/TRBV12-4 | CASSLQGADYTF | TGTGCCAGCAGCCTACAGGGGGCCGACTACACCTTC
NA | TRBJ2-5 | TRBD2 | TRBV5-1 | CASSSTSRQETQYF | TGCGCCAGCAGCTCGACTAGCAGGCAAGAGACCCAGTACTTC
NA | TRBJ2-1 | TRBD1 | TRBV12-3/TRBV12-4 | CASSSRQGVDQFF | TGTGCCAGCAGTAGTCGGCAGGGGGTTGATCAGTTCTTC
NA | TRBJ1-6 | NA | TRBV19 | CAKRQGSDNSPLHF | TGTGCGAAAAGGCAGGGCTCTGATAATTCACCCCTCCACTTT
few | TRBJ2-2 | NA | TRBV12-3/TRBV12-4 | CASSLVGAGELFF | TGTGCCAGCAGTTTGGTGGGAGCCGGGGAGCTGTTTTTT
once | TRBJ1-5 | NA | TRBV2 | CASSELTGNQPQHF | TGTGCCAGCAGTGAGTTGACTGGGAATCAGCCCCAGCATTTT
NA | TRBJ1-6 | NA | TRBV19 | CASSTNQASPLHF | TGTGCCAGTAGTACCAATCAGGCGTCACCCCTCCACTTT
NA | TRBJ2-5 | NA | TRBV30 | CAGIAATQYF | TGTGCCGGAATAGCGGCGACCCAGTACTTC
few | TRBJ1-4 | TRBD1 | TRBV7-6 | CASSLAGQGFEEKLFF | TGTGCCAGCAGCTTAGCGGGACAGGGTTTTGAGGAAAAACTGTTTTTT